This T cell receptor beta chain was sequenced in a study of T cells after yellow fever vaccination (dated by TCRdb to 2018 to 2020). Looking at the study overall: The SMART-Seq v4 Ultra Low Input RNA kit was used to prepare libraries from fractions with low cell numbers. Bulk TCR alpha and beta repertoires were sequenced longitudinally to track T-cell clones before and after primary and booster YFV17D yellow fever vaccination. Two healthy male donors made up the cohort, one aged 18 to 29 years and the other aged 30 to 40 years. Blood was collected at multiple timepoints before and after primary and secondary immunization, and bulk PBMC replicates and cell subsets were isolated.

Worth noting for this clonotype: Its recognized antigen is unknown. It has no much larger one-base neighbor in the sample; base qualities were not kept.

The CDR3 covers 15 residues, taking in both the cysteine and the phenylalanine. Only CDR3 DNA remains: 45 bases, in frame from the first base. CDR1 and CDR2 are read off the germline V gene as SGHTA and FQGNSA. V loses 5 bases, J loses 0 bases, and the germline ends lie 13 bases apart. Instrument used: Illumina NovaSeq 6000. Synthesis of TCR cDNA relied on 5'RACE template switching, a step that introduced a universal primer site along with unique molecular identifiers. cDNA synthesis was primed from both the TCR alpha and TCR beta constant segments. Library amplification used two PCR steps, and the second PCR step added sample barcodes and sequencing adapters. Sequencing of the libraries was done on either Illumina HiSeq 2500 (2x100 bp) or NovaSeq (2x150 bp). The paper's data handling went like this. MIGEC handled demultiplexing of reads and collapsing into UMI consensus sequences, while MiXCR performed V(D)J alignment. Vaccine-responding clonotypes were defined with edgeR using replicate PBMC samples, requiring FDR below 0.01 and a log2 fold change above 5 up to day 15. Each bulk clonotype was labeled CD4 or CD8 based on which sequenced repertoire, CD4 or CD8, contained the clonotype at higher abundance. The public reads were run again by TCRdb, first through fastp at Q25 and then through MiXCR, and only productive beta chains were kept. Records with the same CDR3 protein are collapsed into one entry carrying the most frequent genes and DNA. In this record, the V and J calls reflect TCRdb's handling and not the investigators' own analysis. For this sample the table gives about 340,000 distinct CDR3 sequences, of which 3% to 4.5% were detected only once. The ten largest clonotypes hold 24% of the sample.

What the work shows at the level of the full study, not this receptor alone: Computational filtering was needed because FACS-sorted repertoires could contain abundant contaminating clonotypes from the bulk population. After the booster, most clones that had expanded after primary vaccination were detected again (around 96% of CD4 and around 88% of CD8), suggesting broad maintenance of memory. A small share of clonotypes occurred in both CD4 and CD8 compartments, likely arising from convergent recombination. Because only a couple of donors were included in the study, the extent to which the findings can be generalized is limited. Compared with the primary T-cell response, the secondary T-cell response was weaker but faster, peaking on day 5 rather than day 15.

The sample's treatment or condition label, in plain terms: live attenuated yellow fever vaccine strain. At each blood-draw timepoint, two biological replicates of bulk PBMCs were collected. A standard Ficoll-Paque protocol was used to isolate PBMCs from peripheral blood. TriZol was used to extract RNA from bulk PBMCs, from CD4 and CD8 fractions, and from dextramer-positive and dextramer-negative fractions. The source material was PBMCs, sampled 5 days after the yellow fever booster vaccination. This clonotype originated in a young man who received the YFV17D yellow fever vaccine. The V and J segments used are TRBV7-2 and TRBJ1-2; a weak D assignment points to TRBD1 (5 bases agree). CDR3 region: CASSPGGVTNYGYTF. The nucleotides are TGTGCCAGCAGCCCGGGGGGAGTAACTAACTATGGCTACACCTTC.